Given below is one TCR beta chain in context. Antigen: not known. The V end was cut by 2 bases, the J end by 5 bases, with 3 bases between. This CDR3 has 12 residues. Looked up from germline, CDR1 is MNHEY and CDR2 is SVGAGI. The sample originates from a study of T cell responses to AZD1222 COVID-19 vaccine. Data came from immunoSEQ multiplex PCR; TCRdb stores just in-frame clones and leaves some out. The sample has over 100,000 clones, 85% to 90% seen once. Study outcomes and limitations: Spike was spanned by vaccine-associated CD4 TCRs, with dominance at 160-218 and 743-854. Reportedly, nearly half the spike-specific TCRs target unmutated variant regions.

This TCR came from an adult in good health. V is TRBV6-5 and J is TRBJ2-2; no firm D call. Material: peripheral blood, obtained on day 0 of AZD1222 vaccination. CDR3 coding DNA: TGTGCCAGCAGTTACCGGACCGGGGAGCTGTTTTTT. As protein: CASSYRTGELFF.